This T cell receptor (beta chain) originates from a study of CD8 T cells in ankylosing spondylitis. Whole-study results and caveats: Some motif variants were previously reported in reactive arthritis synovial fluid and blood. The clones that were linked to disease were reported to be significantly enriched in matched synovial fluid samples from ankylosing spondylitis patients. Blood of patients with ankylosing spondylitis appeared to be characterized by a TCR beta motif of eight or nine highly homologous variants.

Using quantitative 5'-RACE with molecular barcodes, the authors made TCR beta libraries. MiXCR, run by TCRdb on the 5' RACE reads, gives a single entry per CDR3 protein. This table holds about 240,000 distinct CDR3 sequences, approximately 7.6% found once. The length of the CDR3 is 15 residues. After removal of 4 bases from V and 5 bases from J, the junction contained 9 bases not matched to a gene. Germline V gene lookup returns CDR1 SGHVS and CDR2 FQNEAQ. This clonotype has at least ten counts. The antigen remains undetermined. This sequence joins TRBV7-8 and TRBJ2-7; 9 positions match TRBD2. Sequencing used blood, either unsorted or a sorted T cell fraction (not recorded which). The clonotype was recovered from a female donor with ankylosing spondylitis or in good health (not recorded which). The CDR3 DNA reads TGTGCCAGCAGCTATCTCGGGACTAGCTACGACGAGCAGTACTTC. This gives the protein CASSYLGTSYDEQYF. Combining the CDR3 with reference TRBV7-8 and TRBJ2-7 gives the whole variable domain GAGVSQSPRYKVAKRGQDVALRCDPISGHVSLFWYQQALGQGPEFLTYFQNEAQLDKSGLPSDRFFAERPEGSVSTLKIQRTQQEDSAVYLCASSYLGTSYDEQYFGPGTRLTVT.